Listed below are T cell receptor beta chains from one sample, sequenced in a study of T-cell memory formation after mild COVID-19. One entry per CDR3 protein, called by TCRdb with MiXCR from the 5' RACE reads. The table records around 250,000 distinct CDR3 sequences, around 16% of them present only once. The sample taken for sequencing was PBMCs or a T cell subset sorted from them (not recorded which). Receptors originate from a man younger than 30 who had mild COVID-19 (a few samples of this study predate the infection). Cell type and time point are not known. Both conserved end residues are part of each CDR3. The D gene is left open where the match is weak. Where a row states a size, it is once, few, many or the class of an expanded clone; other rows omit it.

V gene,clone size,D gene,J gene,CDR3 protein
TRBV7-2,-,TRBD1,TRBJ1-4,CASSTRTGSEKLFF
TRBV9,few,-,TRBJ2-4,CASSVEGLNIQYF
TRBV7-9,-,-,TRBJ1-2,CASSLGSGDSYGYTF
TRBV5-1,few,TRBD1,TRBJ2-1,CASSLTGTAYNEQFF
TRBV12-3/TRBV12-4,-,TRBD1,TRBJ1-3,CASRGQGKNTIYF
TRBV6-5,-,-,TRBJ1-2,CASSYSALVPGDEGYTF
TRBV4-1,-,TRBD2,TRBJ2-7,CATSGTTSGGDEQYF
TRBV29-1,-,-,TRBJ1-1,CSVEKEVNTEAFF
TRBV5-1,few,TRBD1,TRBJ2-7,CASSRRDRVFYEQYF
TRBV7-7,-,-,TRBJ2-2,CASSLDLGTGELFF
TRBV7-2,many,TRBD1,TRBJ2-1,CASSLGDSWDEQFF
TRBV2,many,TRBD2,TRBJ2-1,CASSPGTSRYNEQFF
TRBV24-1,-,-,TRBJ2-3,CATSPGTPNTDTQYF
TRBV7-2,-,TRBD1,TRBJ1-6,CASSAGQGGLGSPLHF
TRBV10-3,-,TRBD1,TRBJ1-1,CAISQTGYMNTEAFF
TRBV5-1,few,-,TRBJ1-5,CASSLEGGAGQPQHF
TRBV12-3/TRBV12-4,-,-,TRBJ2-1,CASSLRTQGGNEQFF
TRBV28,few,-,TRBJ1-5,CASSSQGYQPQHF
TRBV6-2/TRBV6-3,-,TRBD1,TRBJ2-1,CASSYSRKGAGEQFF
TRBV5-1,-,-,TRBJ2-3,CASSFMTGSTDTQYF
TRBV5-1,few,-,TRBJ2-1,CASSLVFGGGNNEQFF
TRBV9,many,TRBD1,TRBJ1-1,CASSEPPGTGSEAFF
TRBV7-9,few,TRBD2,TRBJ2-5,CASSLDSGLAGHGAQYF
TRBV29-1,few,-,TRBJ1-2,CSVLLGDGYTF